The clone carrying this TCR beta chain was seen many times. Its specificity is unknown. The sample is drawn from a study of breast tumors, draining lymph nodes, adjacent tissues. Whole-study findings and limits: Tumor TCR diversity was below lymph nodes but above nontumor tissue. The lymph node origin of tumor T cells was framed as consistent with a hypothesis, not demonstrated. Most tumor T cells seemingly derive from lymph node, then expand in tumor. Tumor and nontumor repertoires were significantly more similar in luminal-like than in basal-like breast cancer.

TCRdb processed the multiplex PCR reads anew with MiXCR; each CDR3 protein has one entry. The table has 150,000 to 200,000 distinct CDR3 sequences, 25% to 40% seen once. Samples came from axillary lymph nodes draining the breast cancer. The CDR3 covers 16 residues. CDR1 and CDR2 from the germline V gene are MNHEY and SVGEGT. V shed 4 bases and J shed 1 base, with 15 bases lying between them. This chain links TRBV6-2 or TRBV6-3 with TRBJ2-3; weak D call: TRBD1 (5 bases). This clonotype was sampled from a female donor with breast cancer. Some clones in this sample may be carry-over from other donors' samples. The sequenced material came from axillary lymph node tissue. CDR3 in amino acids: CASSSWGSPGTDTQYF. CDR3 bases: TGTGCCAGCAGTTCCTGGGGCTCCCCGGGCACAGATACGCAGTATTTT.